Only one count was recorded for the clone carrying this TCR beta chain. Its target is not known. Sequencing used immunoSEQ multiplex PCR; TCRdb keeps in-frame clones, though not all of them. This sample has roughly 650,000 clones, with 90% to 97% found just once. The data are from a study of shared clonotypes between healthy human individuals. Germline lookup yields CDR1 MGHDK and CDR2 SYGVNS. The length of the CDR3 is 11 residues. V lost 5 bases and J 12 bases, leaving 14 bases between the germline ends. The naive CD8 population came from CD45RO-negative cells selected for CCR7, without terminally differentiated effector memory CD45RA+ cells. Findings of the study overall: The expectation was that sequencing depth would affect clonotype sharing among donors.

The chain employs TRBV25-1 and TRBJ2-7; D is undetermined. The material sequenced was naive CD8+ T cells sorted from blood. The TCR originated in a woman aged 25-40 years in good health. The CDR3 sequence: CASSILGMGYF. In nucleotides, the CDR3 is TGTGCCAGCAGTATCTTAGGGATGGGGTACTTC.